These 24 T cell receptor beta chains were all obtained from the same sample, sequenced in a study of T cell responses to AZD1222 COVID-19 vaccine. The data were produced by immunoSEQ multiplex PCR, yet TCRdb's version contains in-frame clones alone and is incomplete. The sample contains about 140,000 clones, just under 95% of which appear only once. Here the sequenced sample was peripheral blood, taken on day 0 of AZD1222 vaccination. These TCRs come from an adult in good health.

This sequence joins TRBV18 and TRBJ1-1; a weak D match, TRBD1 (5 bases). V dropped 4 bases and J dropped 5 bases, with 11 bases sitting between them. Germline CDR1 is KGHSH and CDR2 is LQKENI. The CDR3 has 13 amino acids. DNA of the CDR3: TGTGCCAGCTCACTCAACGGGGGAACTGAAGCTTTCTTT. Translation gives CASSLNGGTEAFF.

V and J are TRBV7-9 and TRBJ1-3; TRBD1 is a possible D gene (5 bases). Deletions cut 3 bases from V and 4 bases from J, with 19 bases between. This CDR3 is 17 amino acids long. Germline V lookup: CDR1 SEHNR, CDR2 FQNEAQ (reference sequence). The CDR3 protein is CASSLFGTRSDGNTIYF. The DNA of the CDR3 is TGTGCCAGCAGCTTGTTTGGGACCAGGTCCGACGGAAACACCATATATTTT.

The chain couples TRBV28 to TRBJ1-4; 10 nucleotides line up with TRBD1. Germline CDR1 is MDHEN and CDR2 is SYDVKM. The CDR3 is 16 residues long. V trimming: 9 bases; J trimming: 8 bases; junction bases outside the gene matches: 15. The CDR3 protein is CASSGQGRREDEKLFF. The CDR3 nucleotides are TGTGCCAGTTCGGGACAGGGGCGCCGGGAAGACGAAAAACTGTTTTTT.

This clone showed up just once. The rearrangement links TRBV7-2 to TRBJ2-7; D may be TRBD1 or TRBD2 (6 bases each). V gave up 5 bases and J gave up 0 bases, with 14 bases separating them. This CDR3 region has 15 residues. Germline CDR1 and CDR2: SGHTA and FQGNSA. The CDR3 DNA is TGTGCCAGCAGCATCGGGGGCCCGAGCTCCTACGAGCAGTACTTC. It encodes CASSIGGPSSYEQYF.

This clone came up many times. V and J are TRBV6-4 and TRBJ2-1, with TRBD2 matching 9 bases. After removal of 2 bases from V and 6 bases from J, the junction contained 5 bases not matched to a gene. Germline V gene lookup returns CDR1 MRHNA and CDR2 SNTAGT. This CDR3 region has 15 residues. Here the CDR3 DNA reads TGTGCCAGCAGTGACGCTAGCGGGGCCGTCAATGAGCAGTTCTTC. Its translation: CASSDASGAVNEQFF.

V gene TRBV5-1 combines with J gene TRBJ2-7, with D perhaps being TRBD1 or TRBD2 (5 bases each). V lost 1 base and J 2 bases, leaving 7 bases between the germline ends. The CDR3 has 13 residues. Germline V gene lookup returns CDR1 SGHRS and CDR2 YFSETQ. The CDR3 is CASSLQGPYEQYF. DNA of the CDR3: TGCGCCAGCAGCTTGCAGGGACCCTACGAGCAGTACTTC.

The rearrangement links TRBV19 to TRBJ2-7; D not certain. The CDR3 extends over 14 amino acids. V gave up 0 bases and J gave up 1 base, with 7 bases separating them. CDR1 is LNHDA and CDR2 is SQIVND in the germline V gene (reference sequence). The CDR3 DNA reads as TGTGCCAGTAGTATAGACATCGGGTCCTACGAGCAGTACTTC. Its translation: CASSIDIGSYEQYF.

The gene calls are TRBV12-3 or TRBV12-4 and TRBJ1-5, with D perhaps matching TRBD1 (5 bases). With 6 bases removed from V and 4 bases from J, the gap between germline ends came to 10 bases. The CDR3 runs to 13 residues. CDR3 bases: TGTGCCAGCAGCCCGGCAGGGAATCAGCCCCAGCATTTT. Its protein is CASSPAGNQPQHF.

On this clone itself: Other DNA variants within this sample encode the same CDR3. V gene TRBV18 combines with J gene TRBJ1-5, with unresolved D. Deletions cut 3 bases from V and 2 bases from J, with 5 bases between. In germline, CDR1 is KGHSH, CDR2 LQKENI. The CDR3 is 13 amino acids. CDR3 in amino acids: CASSPGGNQPQHF. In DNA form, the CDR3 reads TGTGCCAGCTCACCGGGAGGCAATCAGCCCCAGCATTTT.

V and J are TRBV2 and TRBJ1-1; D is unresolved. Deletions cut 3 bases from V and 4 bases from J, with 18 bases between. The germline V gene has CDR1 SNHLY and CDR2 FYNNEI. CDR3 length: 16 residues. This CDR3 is CASSDGRYLSSTEAFF. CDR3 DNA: TGTGCCAGCAGTGACGGCAGGTATTTGAGTAGCACTGAAGCTTTCTTT.

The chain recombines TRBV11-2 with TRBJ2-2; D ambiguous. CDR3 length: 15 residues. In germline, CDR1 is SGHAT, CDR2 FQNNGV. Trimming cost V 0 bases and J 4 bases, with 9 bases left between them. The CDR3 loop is CASSLDVVSTGELFF. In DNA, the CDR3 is TGTGCCAGCAGCTTAGATGTAGTAAGCACCGGGGAGCTGTTTTTT.

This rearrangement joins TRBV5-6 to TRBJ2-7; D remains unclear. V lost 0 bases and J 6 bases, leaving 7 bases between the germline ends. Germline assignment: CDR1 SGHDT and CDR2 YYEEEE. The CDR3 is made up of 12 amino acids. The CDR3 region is CASSLAASEQYF. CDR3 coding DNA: TGTGCCAGCAGCTTGGCGGCTTCCGAGCAGTACTTC. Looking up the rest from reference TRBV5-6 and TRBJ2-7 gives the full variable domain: DAGVTQSPTHLIKTRGQQVTLRCSPKSGHDTVSWYQQALGQGPQFIFQYYEEEERQRGNFPDRFSGHQFPNYSSELNVNALLLGDSALYLCASSLAASEQYFGPGTRLTVT.

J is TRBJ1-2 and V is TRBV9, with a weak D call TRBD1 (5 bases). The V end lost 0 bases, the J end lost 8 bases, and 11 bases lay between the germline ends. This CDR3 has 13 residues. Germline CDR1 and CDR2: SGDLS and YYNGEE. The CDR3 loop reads CASSVGGPGGYTF. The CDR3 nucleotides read TGTGCCAGCAGCGTAGGGGGCCCGGGGGGCTACACCTTC.

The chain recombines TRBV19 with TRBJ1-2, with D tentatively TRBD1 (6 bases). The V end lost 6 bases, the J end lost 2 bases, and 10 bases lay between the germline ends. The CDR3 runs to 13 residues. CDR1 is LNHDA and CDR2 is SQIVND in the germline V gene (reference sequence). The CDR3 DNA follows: TGTGCCAGTAGCCTACAGGGAAACTATGGCTACACCTTC. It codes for CASSLQGNYGYTF. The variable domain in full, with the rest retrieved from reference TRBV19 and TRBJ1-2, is DGGITQSPKYLFRKEGQNVTLSCEQNLNHDAMYWYRQDPGQGLRLIYYSQIVNDFQKGDIAEGYSVSREKKESFPLTVTSAQKNPTAFYLCASSLQGNYGYTFGSGTRLTVV.

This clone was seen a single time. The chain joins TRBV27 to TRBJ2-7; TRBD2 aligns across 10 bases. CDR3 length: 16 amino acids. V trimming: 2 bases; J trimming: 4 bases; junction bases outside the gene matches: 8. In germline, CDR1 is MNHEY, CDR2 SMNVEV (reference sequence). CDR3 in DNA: TGTGCCAGCAGTTTAAGGACTAGCGGCACAGGTTACGAGCAGTACTTC. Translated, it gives CASSLRTSGTGYEQYF.

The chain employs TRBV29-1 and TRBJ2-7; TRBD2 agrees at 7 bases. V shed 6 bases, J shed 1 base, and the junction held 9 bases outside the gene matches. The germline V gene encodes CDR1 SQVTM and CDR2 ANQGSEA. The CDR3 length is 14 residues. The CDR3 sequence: CSVRGGASSYEQYF. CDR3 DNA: TGCAGCGTGAGGGGAGGGGCGTCTTCCTACGAGCAGTACTTC.

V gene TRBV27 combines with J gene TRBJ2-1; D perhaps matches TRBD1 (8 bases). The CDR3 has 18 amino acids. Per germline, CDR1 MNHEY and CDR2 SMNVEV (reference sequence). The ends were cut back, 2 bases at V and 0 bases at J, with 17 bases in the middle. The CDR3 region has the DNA TGTGCCAGCAGTTTAACGAACAACAGGGGGGGCTCCTACAATGAGCAGTTCTTC. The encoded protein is CASSLTNNRGGSYNEQFF.

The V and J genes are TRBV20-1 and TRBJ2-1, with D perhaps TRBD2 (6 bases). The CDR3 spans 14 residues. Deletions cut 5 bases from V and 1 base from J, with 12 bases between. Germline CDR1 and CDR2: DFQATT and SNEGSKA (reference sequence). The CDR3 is CSARGLKSYNEQFF. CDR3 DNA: TGCAGTGCTCGTGGACTAAAATCCTACAATGAGCAGTTCTTC.

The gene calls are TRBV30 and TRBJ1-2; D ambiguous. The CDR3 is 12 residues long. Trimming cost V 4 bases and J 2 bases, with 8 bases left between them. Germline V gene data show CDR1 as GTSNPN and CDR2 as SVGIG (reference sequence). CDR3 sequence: CAWTGGNYGYTF. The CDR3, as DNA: TGTGCCTGGACGGGCGGAAACTATGGCTACACCTTC.

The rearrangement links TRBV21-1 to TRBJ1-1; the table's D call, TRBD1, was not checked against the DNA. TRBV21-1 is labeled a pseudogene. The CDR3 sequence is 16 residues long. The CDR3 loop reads CASSKFKSRSGAVAFF. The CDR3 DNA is TGTGCCAGCAGCAAATTCAAAAGTAGGTCTGGGGCGGTCGCTTTCTTT.

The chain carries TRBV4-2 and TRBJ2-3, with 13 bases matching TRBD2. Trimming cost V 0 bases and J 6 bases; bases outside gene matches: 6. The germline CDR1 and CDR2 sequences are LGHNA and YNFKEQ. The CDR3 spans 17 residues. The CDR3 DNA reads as TGTGCCAGCAGCCAAGATCCACTAGCGGGGGGGCTTGATACGCAGTATTTT. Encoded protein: CASSQDPLAGGLDTQYF.

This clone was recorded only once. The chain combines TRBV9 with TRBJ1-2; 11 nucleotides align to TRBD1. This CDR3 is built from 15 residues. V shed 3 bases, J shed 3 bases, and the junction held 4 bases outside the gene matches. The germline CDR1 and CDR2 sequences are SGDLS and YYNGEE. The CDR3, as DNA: TGTGCCAGCAGCGCCGGGACAGGGGGAGACTATGGCTACACCTTC. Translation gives CASSAGTGGDYGYTF.

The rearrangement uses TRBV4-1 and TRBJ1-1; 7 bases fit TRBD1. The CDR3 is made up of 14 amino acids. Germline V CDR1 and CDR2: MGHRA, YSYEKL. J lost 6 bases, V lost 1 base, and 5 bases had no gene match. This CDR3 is CASSQGQGNAEAFF. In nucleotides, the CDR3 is TGCGCCAGCAGCCAAGGACAGGGTAATGCTGAAGCTTTCTTT.

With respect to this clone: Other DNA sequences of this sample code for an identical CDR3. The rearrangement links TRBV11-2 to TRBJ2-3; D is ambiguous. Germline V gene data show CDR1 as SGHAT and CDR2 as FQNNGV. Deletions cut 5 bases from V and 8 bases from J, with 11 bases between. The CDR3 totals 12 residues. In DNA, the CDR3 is TGTGCCAGCAGCCTAGTCCATCCTACGCAGTATTTT. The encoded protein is CASSLVHPTQYF.